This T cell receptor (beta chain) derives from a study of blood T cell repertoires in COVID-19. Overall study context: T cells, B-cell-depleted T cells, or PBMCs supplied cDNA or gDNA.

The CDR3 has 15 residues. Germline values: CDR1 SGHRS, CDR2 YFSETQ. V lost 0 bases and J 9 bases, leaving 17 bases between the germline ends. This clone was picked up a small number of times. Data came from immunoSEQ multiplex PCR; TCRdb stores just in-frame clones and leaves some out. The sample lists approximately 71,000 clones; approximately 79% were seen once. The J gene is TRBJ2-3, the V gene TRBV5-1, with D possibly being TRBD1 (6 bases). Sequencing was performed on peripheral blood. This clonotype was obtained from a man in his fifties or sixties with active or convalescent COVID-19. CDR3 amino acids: CASSLAPARGGTQYF. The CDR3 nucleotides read TGCGCCAGCAGCTTGGCCCCCGCCAGGGGCGGCACGCAGTATTTT.